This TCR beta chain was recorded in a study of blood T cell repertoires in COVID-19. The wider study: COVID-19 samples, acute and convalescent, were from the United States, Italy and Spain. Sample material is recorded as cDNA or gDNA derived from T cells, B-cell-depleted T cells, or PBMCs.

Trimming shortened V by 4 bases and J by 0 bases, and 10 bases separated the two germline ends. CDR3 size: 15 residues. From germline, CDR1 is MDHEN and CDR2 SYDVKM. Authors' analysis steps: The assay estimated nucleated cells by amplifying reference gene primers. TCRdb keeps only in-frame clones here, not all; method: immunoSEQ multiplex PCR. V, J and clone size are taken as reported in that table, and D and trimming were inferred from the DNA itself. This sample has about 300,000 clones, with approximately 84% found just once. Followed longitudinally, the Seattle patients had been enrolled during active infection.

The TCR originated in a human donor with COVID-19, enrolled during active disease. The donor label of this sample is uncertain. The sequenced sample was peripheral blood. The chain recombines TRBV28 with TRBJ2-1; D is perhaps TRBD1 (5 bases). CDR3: CASSSRQSSYNEQFF. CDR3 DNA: TGTGCCAGCAGTTCCCGACAGAGCTCCTACAATGAGCAGTTCTTC.